This T cell receptor (beta chain) derives from a study of HIV-infected patients and healthy controls. MiXCR, applied by TCRdb to the 5' RACE reads, yields one record per CDR3 protein. The sample has around 67,000 distinct CDR3 sequences, approximately 15% seen once. Trimming stripped 3 bases from V and 5 bases from J, with 10 bases between. This CDR3 has 13 amino acids. The chain carries TRBV12-3 or TRBV12-4 and TRBJ1-1, with D tentatively TRBD1 (6 bases). The sequence came from a human donor in good health. Sequencing was carried out using CD4+ T cells from blood. The CDR3 protein is CASSFIGGTEAFF. DNA of the CDR3: TGTGCCAGCAGTTTTATAGGGGGGACTGAAGCTTTCTTT.